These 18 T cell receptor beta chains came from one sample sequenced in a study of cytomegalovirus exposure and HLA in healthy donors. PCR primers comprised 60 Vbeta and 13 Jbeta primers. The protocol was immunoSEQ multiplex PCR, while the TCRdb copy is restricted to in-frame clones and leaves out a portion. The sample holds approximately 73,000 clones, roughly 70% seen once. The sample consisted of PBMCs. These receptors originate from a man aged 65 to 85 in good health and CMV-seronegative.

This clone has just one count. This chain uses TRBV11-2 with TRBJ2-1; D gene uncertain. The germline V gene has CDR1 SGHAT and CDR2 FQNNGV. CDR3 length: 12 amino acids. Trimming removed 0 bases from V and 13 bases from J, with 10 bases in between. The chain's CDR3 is CASSLEITQQFF. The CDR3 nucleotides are TGTGCCAGCAGCTTAGAGATCACACAACAGTTCTTC.

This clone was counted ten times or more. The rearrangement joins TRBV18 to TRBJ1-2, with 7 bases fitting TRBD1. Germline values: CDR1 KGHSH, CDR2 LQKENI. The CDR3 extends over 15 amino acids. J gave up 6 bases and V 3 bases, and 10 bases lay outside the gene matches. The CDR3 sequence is CASSPWDSLSDGYTF. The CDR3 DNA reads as TGTGCCAGCTCACCGTGGGACAGTCTCTCTGATGGCTACACCTTC. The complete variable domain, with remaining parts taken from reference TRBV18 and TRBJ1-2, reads NAGVMQNPRHLVRRRGQEARLRCSPMKGHSHVYWYRQLPEEGLKFMVYLQKENIIDESGMPKERFSAEFPKEGPSILRIQQVVRGDSAAYFCASSPWDSLSDGYTFGSGTRLTVV.

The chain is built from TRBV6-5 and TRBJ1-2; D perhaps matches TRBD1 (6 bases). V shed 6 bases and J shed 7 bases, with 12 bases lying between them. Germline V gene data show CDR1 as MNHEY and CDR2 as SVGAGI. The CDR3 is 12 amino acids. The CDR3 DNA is TGTGCCAGCAGGAGACAGGAAGCTGGCTACACCTTC. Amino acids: CASRRQEAGYTF.

CDR3 in DNA: TGTGCCAGCAGCGCGCGACAAGAGACCCAGTACTTC. Its translation is CASSARQETQYF. The rearrangement joins TRBV5-6 to TRBJ2-5; D gene ambiguous. This CDR3 spans 12 amino acids. Trimming shortened V by 4 bases and J by 2 bases, and 6 bases separated the two germline ends. In germline, CDR1 is SGHDT, CDR2 YYEEEE.

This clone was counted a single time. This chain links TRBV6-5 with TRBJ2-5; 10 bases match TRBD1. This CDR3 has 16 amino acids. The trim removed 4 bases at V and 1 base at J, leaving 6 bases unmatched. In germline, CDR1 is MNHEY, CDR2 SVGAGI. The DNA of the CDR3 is TGTGCCAGCAGTTGGGGACAGGGGAGACTCCAAGAGACCCAGTACTTC. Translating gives CASSWGQGRLQETQYF.

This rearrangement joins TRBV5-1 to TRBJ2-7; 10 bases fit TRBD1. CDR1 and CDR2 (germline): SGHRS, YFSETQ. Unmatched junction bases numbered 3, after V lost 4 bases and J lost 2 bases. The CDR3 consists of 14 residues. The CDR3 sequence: CASSIGTGAYEQYF. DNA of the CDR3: TGCGCCAGCAGCATCGGGACAGGGGCCTACGAGCAGTACTTC.

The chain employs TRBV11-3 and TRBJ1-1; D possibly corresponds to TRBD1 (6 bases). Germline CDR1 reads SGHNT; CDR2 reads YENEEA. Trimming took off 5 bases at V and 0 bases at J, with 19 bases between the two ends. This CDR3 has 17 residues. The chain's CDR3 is CASSPQLRDTVNTEAFF. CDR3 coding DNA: TGTGCCAGCAGCCCTCAACTCCGGGACACAGTGAACACTGAAGCTTTCTTT.

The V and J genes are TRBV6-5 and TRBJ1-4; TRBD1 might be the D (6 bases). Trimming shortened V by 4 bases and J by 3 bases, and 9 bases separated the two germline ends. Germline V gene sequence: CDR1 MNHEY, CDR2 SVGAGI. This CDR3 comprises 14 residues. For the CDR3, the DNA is TGTGCCAGCAGTTGGACAGCGTCTAATGAAAAACTGTTTTTT. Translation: CASSWTASNEKLFF.

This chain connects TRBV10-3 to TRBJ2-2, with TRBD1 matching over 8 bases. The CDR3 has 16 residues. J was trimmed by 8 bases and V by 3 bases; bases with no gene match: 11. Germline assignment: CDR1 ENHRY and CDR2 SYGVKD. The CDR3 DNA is TGTGCCATCAGTGAACGGACAGGGAGAGGTAGAGGGGAGCTGTTTTTT. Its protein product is CAISERTGRGRGELFF.

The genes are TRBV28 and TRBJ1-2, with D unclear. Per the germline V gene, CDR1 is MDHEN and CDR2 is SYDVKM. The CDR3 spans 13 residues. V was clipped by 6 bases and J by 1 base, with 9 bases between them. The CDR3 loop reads CASRSSHNYGYTF. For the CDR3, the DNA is TGTGCCAGCAGGAGCTCCCATAACTATGGCTACACCTTC.

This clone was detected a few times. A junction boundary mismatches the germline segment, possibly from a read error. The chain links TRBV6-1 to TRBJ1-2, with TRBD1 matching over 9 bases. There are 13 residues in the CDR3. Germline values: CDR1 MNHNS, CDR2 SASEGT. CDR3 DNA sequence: TGTGCCAGCAGTGAAGCGGGGACAGGGATGCCCGTCTTC. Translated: CASSEAGTGMPVF.

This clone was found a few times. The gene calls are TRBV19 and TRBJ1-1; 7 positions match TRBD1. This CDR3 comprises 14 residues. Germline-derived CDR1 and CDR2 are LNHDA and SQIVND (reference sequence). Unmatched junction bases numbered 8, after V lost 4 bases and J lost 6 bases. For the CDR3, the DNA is TGTGCCAGTAGTACCCAGGGGGGTTGGGCTGAAGCTTTCTTT. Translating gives CASSTQGGWAEAFF.

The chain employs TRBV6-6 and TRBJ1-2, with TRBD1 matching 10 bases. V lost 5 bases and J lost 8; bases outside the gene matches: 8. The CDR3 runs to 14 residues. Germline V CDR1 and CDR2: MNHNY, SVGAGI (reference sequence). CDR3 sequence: CASSSSMTGGGYTF. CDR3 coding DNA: TGTGCCAGCAGTAGCTCAATGACAGGGGGCGGCTACACCTTC.

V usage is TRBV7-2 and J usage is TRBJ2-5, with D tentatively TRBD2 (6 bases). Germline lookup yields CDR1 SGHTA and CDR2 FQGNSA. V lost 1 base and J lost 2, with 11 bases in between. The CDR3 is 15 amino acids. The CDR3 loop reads CASSLGLGLQETQYF. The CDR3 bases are TGTGCCAGCAGCTTAGGGCTCGGACTACAAGAGACCCAGTACTTC.

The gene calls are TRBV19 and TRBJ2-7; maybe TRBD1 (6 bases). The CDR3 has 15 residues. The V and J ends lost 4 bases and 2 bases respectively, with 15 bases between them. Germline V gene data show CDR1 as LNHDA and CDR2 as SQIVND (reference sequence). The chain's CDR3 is CASSTPRGPPYEQYF. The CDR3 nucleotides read TGTGCCAGTAGTACCCCCAGGGGTCCTCCCTACGAGCAGTACTTC.

The CDR3 nucleotides read TGTGCCAGCTCACCCTCGACAGGGACGAATGGTGAAGCTTTCTTT. As protein: CASSPSTGTNGEAFF. V and J are TRBV18 and TRBJ1-1; 7 bases agree with TRBD1. After removal of 3 bases from V and 7 bases from J, the junction contained 11 bases not matched to a gene. This CDR3 is built from 15 residues. Germline values: CDR1 KGHSH, CDR2 LQKENI. Based on the CDR3 plus reference TRBV18 and TRBJ1-1, the full variable domain is NAGVMQNPRHLVRRRGQEARLRCSPMKGHSHVYWYRQLPEEGLKFMVYLQKENIIDESGMPKERFSAEFPKEGPSILRIQQVVRGDSAAYFCASSPSTGTNGEAFFGQGTRLTVV.

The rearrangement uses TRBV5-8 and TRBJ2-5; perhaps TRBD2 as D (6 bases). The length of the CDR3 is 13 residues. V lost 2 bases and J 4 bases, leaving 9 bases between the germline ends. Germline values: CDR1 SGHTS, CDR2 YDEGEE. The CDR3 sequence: CASSFLGGETQYF. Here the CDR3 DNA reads TGTGCCAGCAGCTTTCTGGGGGGAGAGACCCAGTACTTC.

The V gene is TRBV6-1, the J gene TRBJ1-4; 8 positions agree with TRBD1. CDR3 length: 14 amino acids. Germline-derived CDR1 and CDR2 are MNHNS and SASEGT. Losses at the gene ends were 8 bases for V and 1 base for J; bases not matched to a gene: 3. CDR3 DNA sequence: TGTGCCAGCGGTACAGGGGGAACTAATGAAAAACTGTTTTTT. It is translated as CASGTGGTNEKLFF.